One and the same sample provided the 14 T cell receptor beta chains below, sequenced in a study of T cell repertoires in cytomegalovirus infection. TCRdb ran MiXCR on the reads and lists one entry per CDR3 protein. Of roughly 81,000 distinct CDR3 sequences detected, less than 4.5% appear once; the ten largest clones hold approximately 4.6%. Sequenced sample: PBMCs. These receptors were taken from a human donor in good health (CMV status not recorded). Some clones in this sample may be carry-over from other donors' samples.

This clonotype has at least ten counts. The genes are TRBV4-1 and TRBJ1-5; the D is unclear. Germline CDR1 MGHRA, CDR2 YSYEKL. The germline V and J ends were trimmed by 0 bases and 2 bases, with 11 bases remaining between them. This CDR3 has 16 residues. CDR3 nucleotides: TGCGCCAGCAGCCAAGATGCGGGAGGAGGCAATCAGCCCCAGCATTTT. It encodes CASSQDAGGGNQPQHF.

This clonotype was counted at least ten times. The V and J genes are TRBV7-2 and TRBJ2-3; D might be TRBD2 (6 bases). The CDR3 is 15 residues long. Germline V gene lookup returns CDR1 SGHTA and CDR2 FQGNSA. V was clipped by 1 base and J by 0 bases, with 8 bases between them. CDR3 bases: TGTGCCAGCAGCTTAGACGGGACTAGCACAGATACGCAGTATTTT. It codes for CASSLDGTSTDTQYF. Based on the CDR3 plus reference TRBV7-2 and TRBJ2-3, the full variable domain is GAGVSQSPSNKVTEKGKDVELRCDPISGHTALYWYRQSLGQGLEFLIYFQGNSAPDKSGLPSDRFSAERTGGSVSTLTIQRTQQEDSAVYLCASSLDGTSTDTQYFGPGTRLTVL.

This clonotype was counted many times. This sequence joins TRBV7-2 and TRBJ2-5; TRBD2 matches at 7 bases. CDR3 length: 15 residues. Per the germline V gene, CDR1 is SGHTA and CDR2 is FQGNSA. Trimming cost V 6 bases and J 2 bases; bases outside gene matches: 9. CDR3 region: CASRRRAGEQETQYF. CDR3 in DNA: TGTGCCAGCAGGCGCAGGGCGGGGGAACAAGAGACCCAGTACTTC.

The sample holds many counts of this clonotype. The gene calls are TRBV7-2 and TRBJ2-7; D is possibly TRBD2 (6 bases). V was pared by 1 base and J by 4 bases, with 11 bases between. The CDR3 consists of 14 residues. The germline gives CDR1 SGHTA, CDR2 FQGNSA. The CDR3 coding sequence is TGTGCCAGCAGCTTAGTTAGCGGAGGTTACGAGCAGTACTTC. This encodes CASSLVSGGYEQYF.

This clonotype was seen at least ten times. The chain joins TRBV6-5 to TRBJ2-3, with D unclear. The length of the CDR3 is 17 residues. Germline CDR1 reads MNHEY; CDR2 reads SVGAGI. V lost 8 bases and J lost 1, with 22 bases in between. CDR3 sequence reads: CASAPFRSREGTDTQYF. In DNA form, the CDR3 reads TGTGCCAGCGCTCCTTTCCGGAGCCGTGAGGGCACAGATACGCAGTATTTT.

This clonotype was observed many times. The rearrangement links TRBV20-1 to TRBJ1-4, with unresolved D. The V and J ends lost 5 bases and 8 bases respectively, with 21 bases between them. The CDR3 sequence is 15 residues long. Per germline, CDR1 DFQATT and CDR2 SNEGSKA (reference sequence). DNA of the CDR3: TGCAGTGCTTCTCCCGTCACCGGAGTTCAGGAAAAACTGTTTTTT. It encodes CSASPVTGVQEKLFF.

This clonotype occurred many times. The CDR3 loop is CASSLMNRNQPQHF. CDR3 sequence (DNA): TGTGCCAGCAGTTTGATGAACAGAAATCAGCCCCAGCATTTT. The chain has TRBV12-3 or TRBV12-4 and TRBJ1-5; D ambiguous. The V end lost 3 bases, the J end lost 4 bases, and 10 bases lay between the germline ends. The CDR3 runs to 14 residues.

There are many counts of this clonotype. This rearrangement joins TRBV4-3 to TRBJ1-4; possible D gene TRBD1, 5 bases. The V and J ends lost 0 bases and 8 bases respectively, with 25 bases between them. The germline CDR1 and CDR2 sequences are LGHNA and YSLEER. CDR3 length: 19 residues. The CDR3 DNA reads as TGCGCCAGCAGCCAAGAGTCCTTGAAGTACGTGGCAGGGAACGAAAAACTGTTTTTT. It specifies CASSQESLKYVAGNEKLFF.

This clonotype was counted at least ten times. The genes are TRBV10-2 and TRBJ1-1; no clear D gene. The germline V gene has CDR1 WSHSY and CDR2 SAAADI. V was shortened by 9 bases and J by 4 bases, with 15 bases between the two germline ends. The length of the CDR3 is 13 residues. Here the CDR3 reads CASSFSVGTEAFF. CDR3 coding DNA: TGCGCCAGTTCGTTCTCAGTGGGCACTGAAGCTTTCTTT.

There are many counts of this clonotype. J is TRBJ2-7 and V is TRBV25-1, with 10 bases identical to TRBD1. The trim removed 7 bases at V and 6 bases at J, leaving 6 bases unmatched. Germline-derived CDR1 and CDR2 are MGHDK and SYGVNS. The CDR3 extends over 13 amino acids. The CDR3 protein is CASIGTGAREQYF. The CDR3 DNA sequence: TGTGCCAGCATAGGGACAGGGGCCCGCGAGCAGTACTTC.

This clonotype was picked up many times. The chain has TRBV7-2 and TRBJ2-1; D remains ambiguous. Looked up from germline, CDR1 is SGHTA and CDR2 is FQGNSA. The CDR3 spans 12 residues. Trimming took 1 base from V and 7 from J, leaving 5 bases between them. Here the CDR3 reads CASSLGSNEQFF. The CDR3 nucleotides read TGTGCCAGCAGCTTAGGGTCAAATGAGCAGTTCTTC.

At least ten counts were recorded for this clonotype. The chain is built from TRBV6-5 and TRBJ1-4; TRBD1 is a possible D gene (5 bases). V shed 5 bases and J shed 6 bases, with 28 bases lying between them. Per germline, CDR1 MNHEY and CDR2 SVGAGI. The CDR3 is 19 residues long. DNA of the CDR3: TGTGCCAGCAGTCAACGTGGGGGTCGCCTAACGAACCCCGATGAAAAACTGTTTTTT. Its protein is CASSQRGGRLTNPDEKLFF.

This clonotype was counted ten times or more. The chain uses TRBV10-3 and TRBJ1-1; D is unclear. The V gene lost 8 bases and the J gene lost 6 bases, with 13 bases spanning the gap. In germline, CDR1 is ENHRY, CDR2 SYGVKD. The CDR3 covers 12 residues. The CDR3 reads CAIGGGIPEAFF. In DNA, the CDR3 is TGTGCCATCGGCGGAGGGATCCCTGAAGCTTTCTTT.

This clonotype was found many times. CDR3: CASSPGPRSSPLHF. The CDR3 bases are TGTGCCAGCAGCCCCGGGCCTAGATCCTCACCCCTCCACTTT. The gene calls are TRBV11-2 and TRBJ1-6; no definite D call. From germline, CDR1 is SGHAT and CDR2 FQNNGV. Trimming shortened V by 5 bases and J by 10 bases, and 15 bases separated the two germline ends. The CDR3 contains 14 residues. Full variable domain (remainder filled in from reference TRBV11-2 and TRBJ1-6): EAGVAQSPRYKIIEKRQSVAFWCNPISGHATLYWYQQILGQGPKLLIQFQNNGVVDDSQLPKDRFSAERLKGVDSTLKIQPAKLEDSAVYLCASSPGPRSSPLHFGNGTRLTVT.